This record covers a single TCR beta chain. Its cognate antigen has yet to be identified. No quality values exist for individual bases; no much larger clone is one base distant. The method behind the library was the immunoSEQ multiplex PCR assay. This immuneACCESS table, as held by TCRdb, lists in-frame sequences with V and J called but not all clones. Of the missing ones, under half trace to an unresolved V gene in checked studies; the others have no known cause. The sample has 55,000 to 80,000 clones on record, 78% of them singletons. Less than 7.5% of the sample goes to the ten largest clones. The record originates from a study of radiotherapy plus CTLA-4 blockade in lung cancer (dated by TCRdb to the late 2010s). For context, the study as a whole: Objective responses occurred in more than 15% of enrolled patients, and less than 35% achieved disease control. On the study overall, not on this receptor specifically: The strongest predictors of response, as reported, were early dynamic changes in blood T cell clones along with a rise in serum interferon-beta after radiation. After treatment with radiotherapy and ipilimumab, TCR clones that originated in tumors expanded in peripheral blood.

In this study, focal radiation therapy paired with CTLA-4 blockade (ipilimumab) was tested in patients who had chemo-refractory metastatic non-small-cell lung cancer. The sequence derives from a human donor with non-small cell lung cancer who had a complete response to radiotherapy plus ipilimumab. Specimen: peripheral blood, collected from a patient treated with radiotherapy plus ipilimumab.

The DNA is as follows: TGTGCCAGCAGCTTAACCAGGGGGGGTTCCAAAAACATTCAGTACTTC. This is translated as CASSLTRGGSKNIQYF. The chain links TRBV7-2 with TRBJ2-4, with the D segment possibly TRBD1 or TRBD2, each aligning over 7 bases. V is pared back by 2 bases and J by 2 bases, with 13 bases lying between the germline termini. The CDR3 runs 16 amino acids, cysteine and phenylalanine included. The kept DNA is CDR3 alone, 48 bases in frame from the first base. According to the germline V gene, CDR1 reads SGHTA and CDR2 reads FQGNSA.